The 3 T cell receptor beta chains below come from one sample, sequenced in a study of response to subunit inactivated influenza vaccine. TCRdb re-analysed the RT-PCR reads in MiXCR, keeping a single row per CDR3 protein. Of 500,000 to 700,000 distinct CDR3 sequences listed, roughly 25% are singletons. These data also formed part of another study, on T cells expressing NK-cell markers. From that study: TCR beta cDNA was generated via 5'RACE template switching incorporating UMIs.

The sample was CD4+ T cells sorted from PBMCs, taken 11 to 12 days after vaccination. These receptors originate from a man over 45 who received an inactivated influenza vaccine.

The chain links TRBV7-2 to TRBJ2-2; D gene ambiguous. V lost 2 bases and J 6 bases, leaving 16 bases between the germline ends. This CDR3 is built from 16 residues. The germline V gene encodes CDR1 SGHTA and CDR2 FQGNSA. The CDR3 is CASSLPLGNFPGELFF. For the CDR3, the DNA is TGTGCCAGCAGCTTACCTCTGGGCAACTTTCCCGGGGAGCTGTTTTTT.

This sequence joins TRBV20-1 and TRBJ2-5; possibly TRBD1 or TRBD2 for D (5 bases each). From germline, CDR1 is DFQATT and CDR2 SNEGSKA (reference sequence). Trimming removed 3 bases from V and 5 bases from J, with 16 bases in between. This CDR3 has 14 residues. CDR3 sequence (DNA): TGCAGTGCTAGTCAATTGGGGGTCTGGGAGACCCAGTACTTC. Translating gives CSASQLGVWETQYF.

The chain links TRBV7-2 to TRBJ2-1, with 13 bases matching TRBD2. The CDR3 runs to 17 residues. V shed 5 bases and J 7 bases; nucleotides not matched to a gene: 11. Per the germline V gene, CDR1 is SGHTA and CDR2 is FQGNSA. In nucleotides, the CDR3 is TGTGCCAGCAGCCTTCATTTACTAGCGGGAGGGCCGAATGAGCAGTTCTTC. This encodes CASSLHLLAGGPNEQFF.